This TCR beta chain was retrieved from a study of T cells after yellow fever vaccination. Study in general: Fractions with few cells were prepared using SMART-Seq v4 Ultra Low Input.

This clonotype was picked up a small number of times. Antigen: not known. Looked up from germline, CDR1 is GTSNPN and CDR2 is SVGIG (reference sequence). The CDR3 has 11 residues. The V end was cut by 3 bases, the J end by 13 bases, with 12 bases between. Findings and limits, study-wide: Post-booster repertoires again held most primary-vaccination clones (roughly 96% CD4, 75% to 90% CD8). Of the clonotypes, a small share occurred in both CD4 and CD8 compartments.

TCRdb processed the 5' RACE reads anew with MiXCR; each CDR3 protein has one entry. The table lists about 240,000 distinct CDR3 sequences, about 7% of them singletons. The origin of this receptor is a man aged 30 to 45 who received the YFV17D yellow fever vaccine. V and J are TRBV30 and TRBJ1-4, with D uncertain. The specimen comprised CD4+ T cells sorted from PBMCs, sampled 15 days after the yellow fever booster vaccination. CDR3 nucleotides: TGTGCCTGGAGCGTACAAGGTTTACTGTTTTTT. Translated, it gives CAWSVQGLLFF.